These T cell receptor beta chains were read from a single sample in a study of breast tumors, draining lymph nodes, adjacent tissues. TCRdb re-analysed the multiplex PCR reads in MiXCR, keeping a single row per CDR3 protein. The sample shows about 230,000 distinct CDR3 sequences, about 30% of them seen only once. Sequencing was performed on axillary lymph node tissue. The receptors were sampled from a female donor with breast cancer. Some clones in this sample may be carry-over from other donors' samples. The CDR3 runs from the conserved cysteine through the conserved F or W. The D gene is left open where the match is weak. Clone size is given for some rows only: seen once, a few or many times, or a class if the clone is expanded.

j_call v_call d_call clone_size cdr3_aa cdr3_nt
TRBJ2-1 TRBV7-3 TRBD2 NA CASSLSSISGATLNEQFF TGTGCCAGCAGCTTAAGTAGTATAAGCGGGGCCACCCTCAATGAGCAGTTCTTC
TRBJ2-1 TRBV20-1 TRBD2 many CSSAGGGTSGSRNEQFF TGCAGTTCTGCGGGGGGGGGGACTAGCGGGAGTCGGAATGAGCAGTTCTTC
TRBJ2-1 TRBV12-3/TRBV12-4 TRBD2 few CASSPPPSSGITSERFF TGTGCCAGCAGTCCCCCCCCTTCTAGCGGGATCACCAGTGAGCGGTTCTTC
TRBJ2-7 TRBV20-1 TRBD1 many CSAKTGGYEQYF TGCAGTGCTAAGACAGGGGGCTACGAGCAGTACTTC
TRBJ2-1 TRBV6-5 TRBD2 many CASSYGAGGPQNEQFF TGTGCCAGCAGTTACGGCGCGGGAGGCCCACAAAATGAGCAGTTCTTC
TRBJ2-7 TRBV10-3 TRBD1 many CAISESNQRTGGPYEQYF TGTGCCATCAGTGAGTCGAACCAAAGGACAGGGGGTCCCTACGAGCAGTACTTC
TRBJ2-3 TRBV25-1 NA NA CASSWGGHSTDTQYF TGTGCCAGCAGTTGGGGAGGACACAGCACAGATACGCAGTATTTT
TRBJ2-7 TRBV7-9 TRBD2 many CASSLLAGGSEEQYF TGTGCCAGCAGCCTACTAGCGGGAGGATCAGAGGAGCAGTACTTC
TRBJ1-1 TRBV7-9 NA once CASSPTGGGPQAFF TGTGCCAGCAGTCCTACTGGTGGGGGACCTCAAGCTTTCTTT
TRBJ1-2 TRBV6-2/TRBV6-3 NA many CASGPGTAHYGYTF TGTGCCAGCGGCCCCGGGACGGCCCACTATGGCTACACCTTC
TRBJ2-5 TRBV24-1 TRBD1 NA CATRGPTGNGETQYF TGTGCCACCAGGGGACCGACAGGGAATGGCGAGACCCAGTACTTC
TRBJ2-5 TRBV19 NA many CASTPPGAGETQYF TGTGCCAGTACCCCCCCCGGGGCGGGAGAGACCCAGTACTTC
TRBJ1-1 TRBV14 NA few CASSQEIGAEAFF TGTGCCAGCAGCCAAGAGATCGGGGCTGAAGCTTTCTTT
TRBJ2-1 TRBV12-3/TRBV12-4 NA many CASNNRYYQSEQFF TGTGCCAGCAACAACCGTTACTACCAAAGTGAGCAGTTCTTC
TRBJ2-5 TRBV6-4 TRBD2 NA CASSEQASGRGETQYF TGTGCCAGCAGTGAACAGGCTAGCGGGAGGGGGGAGACCCAGTACTTC
TRBJ2-3 TRBV30 NA many CASRTTSTDTQYF TGTGCCTCCCGTACCACTAGCACAGATACGCAGTATTTT
TRBJ1-2 TRBV6-5 TRBD1 many CASSYTRDRGNRGYTF TGTGCCAGCAGTTACACCCGGGACAGGGGGAATCGCGGCTACACCTTC
TRBJ2-2 TRBV2 NA many CASSLTGDHITGELFF TGTGCCAGCAGTCTCACGGGAGACCATATCACCGGGGAGCTGTTTTTT
TRBJ2-2 TRBV12-3/TRBV12-4 NA many CASTRTPANTGELFF TGTGCCAGCACAAGGACCCCCGCGAACACCGGGGAGCTGTTTTTT
TRBJ2-2 TRBV7-9 TRBD2 NA CASSGGAGGGTGELFF TGTGCCAGCAGCGGGGGGGCGGGAGGCGGAACCGGGGAGCTGTTTTTT
TRBJ2-2 TRBV19 NA many CASSILLGSLGGELFF TGTGCCAGTAGTATTTTGTTAGGGAGCTTGGGCGGGGAGCTGTTTTTT
TRBJ2-1 TRBV11-2 NA many CASSLGYDEQFF TGTGCCAGCAGCTTGGGATACGATGAGCAGTTCTTC
TRBJ2-7 TRBV15 NA many CATSREVRASGVINEQYF TGTGCCACCAGCAGAGAGGTCAGGGCTTCAGGGGTCATCAACGAGCAGTACTTC
TRBJ2-7 TRBV20-1 NA many CSARDRRFSSEQYF TGCAGTGCTAGAGATCGCCGGTTTTCGTCCGAGCAGTACTTC
TRBJ2-2 TRBV9 NA many CASSVAANTGELFF TGTGCCAGCAGCGTAGCAGCTAACACCGGGGAGCTGTTTTTT
TRBJ1-5 TRBV19 TRBD1 NA CASSTRQGASNQPQHF TGTGCCAGTAGTACCCGACAGGGGGCAAGCAATCAGCCCCAGCATTTT
TRBJ1-6 TRBV2 TRBD1 NA CASSARGTGGSPLHF TGTGCCAGCAGTGCTAGAGGGACAGGGGGTTCACCCCTCCACTTT
TRBJ2-1 TRBV6-2/TRBV6-3 TRBD2 many CASSYSGSGVNEQFF TGTGCCAGCAGTTATAGCGGGAGTGGGGTCAATGAGCAGTTCTTC
TRBJ2-5 TRBV10-2 TRBD2 once CASREYGASGSAQETQYF TGCGCCAGCAGGGAATATGGGGCTAGCGGGAGCGCGCAAGAGACCCAGTACTTC
TRBJ2-6 TRBV5-1 TRBD2 many CASSPRTSGTGANVLTF TGCGCCAGCAGCCCCCGGACTAGCGGGACTGGGGCCAACGTCCTGACTTTC
TRBJ2-7 TRBV5-4 NA NA CAGSFDVSGDEQYF TGTGCCGGCAGCTTCGACGTATCCGGGGACGAGCAGTACTTC